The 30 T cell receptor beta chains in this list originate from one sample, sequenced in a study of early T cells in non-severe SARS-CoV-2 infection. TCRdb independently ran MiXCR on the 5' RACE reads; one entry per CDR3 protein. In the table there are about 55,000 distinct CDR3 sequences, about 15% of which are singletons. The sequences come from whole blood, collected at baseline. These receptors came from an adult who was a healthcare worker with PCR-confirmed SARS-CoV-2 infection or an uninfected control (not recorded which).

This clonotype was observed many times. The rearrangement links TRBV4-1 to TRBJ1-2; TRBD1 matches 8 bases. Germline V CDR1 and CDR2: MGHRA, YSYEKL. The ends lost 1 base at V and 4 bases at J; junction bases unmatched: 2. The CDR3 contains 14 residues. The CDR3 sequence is CASSQGTGPYGYTF. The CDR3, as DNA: TGCGCCAGCAGCCAAGGGACAGGGCCCTATGGCTACACCTTC.

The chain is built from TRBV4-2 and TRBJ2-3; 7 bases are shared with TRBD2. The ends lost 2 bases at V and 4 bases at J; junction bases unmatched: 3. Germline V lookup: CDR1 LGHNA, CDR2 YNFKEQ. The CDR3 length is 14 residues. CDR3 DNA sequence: TGTGCCAGCAGCCAACGGACTAGTGCAGATACGCAGTATTTT. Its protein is CASSQRTSADTQYF.

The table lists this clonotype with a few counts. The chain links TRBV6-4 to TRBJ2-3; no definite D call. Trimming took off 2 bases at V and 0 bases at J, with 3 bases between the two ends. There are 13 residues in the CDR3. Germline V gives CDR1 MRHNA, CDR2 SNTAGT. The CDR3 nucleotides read TGTGCCAGCAGTGACGACAGCACAGATACGCAGTATTTT. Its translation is CASSDDSTDTQYF.

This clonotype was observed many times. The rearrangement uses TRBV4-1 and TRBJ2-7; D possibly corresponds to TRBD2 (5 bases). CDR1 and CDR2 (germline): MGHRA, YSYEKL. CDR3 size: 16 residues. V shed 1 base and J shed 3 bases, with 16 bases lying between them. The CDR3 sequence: CASSQARMGGLYEQYF. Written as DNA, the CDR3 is TGCGCCAGCAGCCAAGCACGCATGGGTGGACTCTACGAGCAGTACTTC.

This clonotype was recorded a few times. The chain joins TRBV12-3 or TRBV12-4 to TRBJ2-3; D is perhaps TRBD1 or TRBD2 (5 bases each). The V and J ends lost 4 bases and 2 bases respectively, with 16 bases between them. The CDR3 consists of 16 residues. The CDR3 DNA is TGTGCCAGCAGTTCCACTTTCGGGACGGTCACAGATACGCAGTATTTT. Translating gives CASSSTFGTVTDTQYF.

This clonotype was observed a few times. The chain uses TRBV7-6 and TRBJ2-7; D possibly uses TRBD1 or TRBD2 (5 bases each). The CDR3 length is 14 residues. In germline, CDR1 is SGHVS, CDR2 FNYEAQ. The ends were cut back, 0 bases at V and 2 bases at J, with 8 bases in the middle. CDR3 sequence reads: CASSLAGAAYEQYF. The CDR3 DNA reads TGTGCCAGCAGCTTAGCCGGGGCCGCCTACGAGCAGTACTTC.

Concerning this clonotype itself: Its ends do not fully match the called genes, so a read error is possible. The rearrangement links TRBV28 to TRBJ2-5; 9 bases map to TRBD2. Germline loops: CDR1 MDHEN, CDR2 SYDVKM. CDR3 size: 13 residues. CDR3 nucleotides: TGTGCCAGCAGTTTATACAGTATGGGACTAGCTAACTTC. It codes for CASSLYSMGLANF.

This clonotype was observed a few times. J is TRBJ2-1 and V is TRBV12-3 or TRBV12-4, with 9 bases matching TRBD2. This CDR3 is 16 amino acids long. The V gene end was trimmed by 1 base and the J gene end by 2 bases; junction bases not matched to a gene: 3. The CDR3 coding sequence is TGTGCCAGCAGTTTAGGCGGGGGGGCCACCTACAATGAGCAGTTCTTC. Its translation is CASSLGGGATYNEQFF.

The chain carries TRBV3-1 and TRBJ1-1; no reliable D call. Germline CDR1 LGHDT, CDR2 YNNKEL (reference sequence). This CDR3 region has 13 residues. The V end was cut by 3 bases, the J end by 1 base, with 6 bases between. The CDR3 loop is CASSHRANTEAFF. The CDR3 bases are TGTGCCAGCAGCCATCGAGCGAACACTGAAGCTTTCTTT.

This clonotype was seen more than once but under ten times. This chain's CDR3 is CASSTSGTAYYEQYF. The CDR3 region has the DNA TGCGCCAGCAGCACATCCGGGACAGCTTATTACGAGCAGTACTTC. The chain recombines TRBV5-1 with TRBJ2-7; 7 bases fit TRBD1. CDR1 is SGHRS, CDR2 YFSETQ, per germline. V lost 4 bases and J lost 4; bases outside the gene matches: 11. This CDR3 is 15 amino acids long.

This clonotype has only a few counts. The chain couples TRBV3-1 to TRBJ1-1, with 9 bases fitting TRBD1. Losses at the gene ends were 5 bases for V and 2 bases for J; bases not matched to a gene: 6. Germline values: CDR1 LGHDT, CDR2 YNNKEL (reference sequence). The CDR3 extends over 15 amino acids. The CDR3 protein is CASSEGTGRNTEAFF. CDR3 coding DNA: TGTGCCAGCAGCGAAGGGACAGGGAGAAACACTGAAGCTTTCTTT.

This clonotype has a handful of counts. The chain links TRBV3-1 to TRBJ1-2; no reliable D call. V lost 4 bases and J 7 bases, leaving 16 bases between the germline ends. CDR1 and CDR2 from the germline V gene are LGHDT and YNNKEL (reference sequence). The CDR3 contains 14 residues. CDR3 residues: CASSPTANSAGYTF. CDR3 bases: TGTGCCAGCAGCCCTACAGCTAATAGTGCTGGCTACACCTTC.

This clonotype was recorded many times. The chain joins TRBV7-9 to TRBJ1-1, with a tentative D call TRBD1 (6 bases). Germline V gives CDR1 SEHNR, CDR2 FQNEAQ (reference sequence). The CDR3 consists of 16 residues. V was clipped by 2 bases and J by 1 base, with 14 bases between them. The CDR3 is CASSLFRGVTNTEAFF. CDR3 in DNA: TGTGCCAGCAGCTTATTCAGGGGAGTGACGAACACTGAAGCTTTCTTT.

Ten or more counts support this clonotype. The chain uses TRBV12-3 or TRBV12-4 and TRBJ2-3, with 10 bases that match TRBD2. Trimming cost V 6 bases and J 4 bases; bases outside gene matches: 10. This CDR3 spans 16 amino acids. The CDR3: CASRLGGLAGADTQYF. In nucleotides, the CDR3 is TGTGCCAGCAGATTGGGGGGGCTAGCGGGAGCAGATACGCAGTATTTT.

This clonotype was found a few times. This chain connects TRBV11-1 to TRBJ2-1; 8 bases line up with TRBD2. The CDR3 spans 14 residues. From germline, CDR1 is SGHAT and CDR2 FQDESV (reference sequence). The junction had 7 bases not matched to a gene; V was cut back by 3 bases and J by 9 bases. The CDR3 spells CASSFIAGGGEQFF. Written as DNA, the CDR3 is TGTGCCAGCAGCTTTATCGCGGGGGGAGGTGAGCAGTTCTTC.

The CDR3 sequence: CASSQQARGATGELFF. The CDR3 DNA reads as TGTGCCAGCAGCCAACAAGCCCGGGGGGCCACCGGGGAGCTGTTTTTT. This chain links TRBV3-1 with TRBJ2-2, with D possibly TRBD2 on 7 matching bases. CDR1 and CDR2 (germline): LGHDT, YNNKEL (reference sequence). This CDR3 region has 16 residues. V was shortened by 2 bases and J by 4 bases, with 14 bases between the two germline ends.

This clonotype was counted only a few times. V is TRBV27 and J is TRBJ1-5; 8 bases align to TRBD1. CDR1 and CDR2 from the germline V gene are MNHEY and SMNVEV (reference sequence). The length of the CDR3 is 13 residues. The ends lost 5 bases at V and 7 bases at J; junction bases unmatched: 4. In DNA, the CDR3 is TGTGCCAGCAGTACGACAGGGGAGCAGCCCCAGCATTTT. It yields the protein CASSTTGEQPQHF.

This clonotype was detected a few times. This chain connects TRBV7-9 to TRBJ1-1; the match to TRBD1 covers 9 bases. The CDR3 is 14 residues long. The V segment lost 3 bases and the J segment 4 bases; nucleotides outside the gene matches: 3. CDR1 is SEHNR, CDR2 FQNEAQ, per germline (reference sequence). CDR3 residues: CASSFGTGSTEAFF. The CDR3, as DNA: TGTGCCAGCAGCTTCGGGACAGGGTCCACTGAAGCTTTCTTT.

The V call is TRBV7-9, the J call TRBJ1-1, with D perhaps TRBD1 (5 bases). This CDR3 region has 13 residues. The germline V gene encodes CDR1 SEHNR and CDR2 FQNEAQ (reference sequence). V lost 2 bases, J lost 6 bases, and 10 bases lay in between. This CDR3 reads CASSLKGRAEAFF. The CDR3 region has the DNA TGTGCCAGCAGCTTAAAGGGGCGAGCTGAAGCTTTCTTT.

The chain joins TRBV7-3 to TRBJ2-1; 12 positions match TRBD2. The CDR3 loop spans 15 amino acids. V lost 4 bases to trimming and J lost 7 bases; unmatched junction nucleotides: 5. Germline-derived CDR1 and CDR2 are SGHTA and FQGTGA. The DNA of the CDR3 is TGTGCCAGCAGCTCTGGGACTAGCGGGCGGAATGAGCAGTTCTTC. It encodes CASSSGTSGRNEQFF.

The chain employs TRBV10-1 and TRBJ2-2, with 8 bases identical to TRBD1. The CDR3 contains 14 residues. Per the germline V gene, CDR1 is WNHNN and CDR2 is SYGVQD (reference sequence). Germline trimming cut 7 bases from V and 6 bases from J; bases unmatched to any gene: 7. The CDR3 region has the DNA TGCGCCAGCAAGGGGGCAGGGGGCCCCGGGGAGCTGTTTTTT. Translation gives CASKGAGGPGELFF.

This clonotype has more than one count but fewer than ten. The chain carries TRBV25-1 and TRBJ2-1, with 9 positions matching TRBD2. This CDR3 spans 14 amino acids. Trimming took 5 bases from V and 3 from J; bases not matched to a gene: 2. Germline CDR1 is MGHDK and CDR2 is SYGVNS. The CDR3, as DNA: TGTGCCAGCAGTCGGCGGGGGGGCTACAATGAGCAGTTCTTC. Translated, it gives CASSRRGGYNEQFF.

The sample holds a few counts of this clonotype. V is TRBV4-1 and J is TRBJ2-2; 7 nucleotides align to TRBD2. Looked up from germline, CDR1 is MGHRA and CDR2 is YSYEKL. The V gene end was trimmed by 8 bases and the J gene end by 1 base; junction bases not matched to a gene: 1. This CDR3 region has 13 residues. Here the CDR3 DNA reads TGCGCCAGCCGGGGGGTGAACACCGGGGAGCTGTTTTTT. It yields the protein CASRGVNTGELFF.

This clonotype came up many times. Written as DNA, the CDR3 is TGTGCCAGCAGCTTAGAAGTCACAGATACGCAGTATTTT. Its translation: CASSLEVTDTQYF. The chain couples TRBV7-9 to TRBJ2-3; no definite D call. This CDR3 has 13 residues. Germline V gene lookup returns CDR1 SEHNR and CDR2 FQNEAQ (reference sequence). The germline V and J ends were trimmed by 1 base and 2 bases, with 4 bases remaining between them. The entire variable domain, with the rest obtained from reference TRBV7-9 and TRBJ2-3, is as follows: DTGVSQNPRHKITKRGQNVTFRCDPISEHNRLYWYRQTLGQGPEFLTYFQNEAQLEKSRLLSDRFSAERPKGSFSTLEIQRTEQGDSAMYLCASSLEVTDTQYFGPGTRLTVL.

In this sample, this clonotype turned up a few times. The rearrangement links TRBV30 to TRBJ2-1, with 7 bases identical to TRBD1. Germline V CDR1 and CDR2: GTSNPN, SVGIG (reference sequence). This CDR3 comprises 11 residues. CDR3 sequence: CALYRGPKQFF. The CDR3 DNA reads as TGTGCGCTATACAGGGGTCCGAAGCAGTTCTTC.

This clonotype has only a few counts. Here the CDR3 reads CASSLSLISNSPLHF. The CDR3, as DNA: TGTGCCAGCAGCCTTTCGTTAATCTCAAATTCACCCCTCCACTTT. The chain links TRBV11-2 to TRBJ1-6, with D unresolved. The CDR3 covers 15 residues. Germline values: CDR1 SGHAT, CDR2 FQNNGV. The V and J ends lost 5 bases and 7 bases respectively, with 15 bases between them.

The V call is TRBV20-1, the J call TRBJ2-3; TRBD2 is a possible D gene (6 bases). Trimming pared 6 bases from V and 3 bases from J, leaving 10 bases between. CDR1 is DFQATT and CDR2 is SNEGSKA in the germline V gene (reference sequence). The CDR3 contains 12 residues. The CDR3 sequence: CSADRGTDTQYF. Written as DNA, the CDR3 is TGCAGTGCCGATCGGGGGACAGATACGCAGTATTTT.

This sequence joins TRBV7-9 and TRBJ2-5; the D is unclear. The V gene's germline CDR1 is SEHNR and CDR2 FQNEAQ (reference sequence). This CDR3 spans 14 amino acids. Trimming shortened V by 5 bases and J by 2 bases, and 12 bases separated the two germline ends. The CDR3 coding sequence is TGTGCCAGCAGCCCGACACGAGAACAAGAGACCCAGTACTTC. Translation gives CASSPTREQETQYF.

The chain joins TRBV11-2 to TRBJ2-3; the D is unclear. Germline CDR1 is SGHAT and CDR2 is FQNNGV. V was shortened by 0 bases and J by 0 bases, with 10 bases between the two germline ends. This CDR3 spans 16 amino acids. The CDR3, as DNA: TGTGCCAGCAGCTTAGAGGGCCGATGGAGCACAGATACGCAGTATTTT. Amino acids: CASSLEGRWSTDTQYF.

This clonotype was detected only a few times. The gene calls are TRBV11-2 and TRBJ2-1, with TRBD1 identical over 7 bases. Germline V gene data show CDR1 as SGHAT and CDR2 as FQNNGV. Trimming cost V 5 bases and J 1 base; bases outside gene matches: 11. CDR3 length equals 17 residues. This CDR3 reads CASSPFPGRGSYNEQFF. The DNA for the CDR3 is TGTGCCAGCAGCCCCTTTCCAGGCAGGGGGTCCTACAATGAGCAGTTCTTC.